One sample yielded the 10 T cell receptor beta chains listed below, sequenced in a study of shared clonotypes between healthy human individuals. Using immunoSEQ multiplex PCR, the repertoire was profiled, and TCRdb retains in-frame clones only, with some absent. This table has millions of clones, 85% to 95% appearing once. The sample was naive CD4+ T cells sorted from blood. Subset: CD45RA+ positively selected. The receptors derive from a man younger than 30 in good health.

The chain employs TRBV11-2 and TRBJ2-1, with 14 bases identical to TRBD2. The V gene end was trimmed by 4 bases and the J gene end by 8 bases; junction bases not matched to a gene: 7. The CDR3 totals 16 residues. CDR1 and CDR2 from the germline V gene are SGHAT and FQNNGV. The CDR3 spells CASSYTGTSGRDEQFF. The CDR3 DNA is TGTGCCAGCAGCTATACCGGGACTAGCGGGAGAGATGAGCAGTTCTTC. The entire variable domain, with the rest obtained from reference TRBV11-2 and TRBJ2-1, is as follows: EAGVAQSPRYKIIEKRQSVAFWCNPISGHATLYWYQQILGQGPKLLIQFQNNGVVDDSQLPKDRFSAERLKGVDSTLKIQPAKLEDSAVYLCASSYTGTSGRDEQFFGPGTRLTVL.

The V and J genes are TRBV11-2 and TRBJ2-5; 7 bases agree with TRBD1. The CDR3 length is 15 residues. V shed 5 bases and J 4 bases; nucleotides not matched to a gene: 10. The germline CDR1 and CDR2 sequences are SGHAT and FQNNGV. The DNA for the CDR3 is TGTGCCAGCAGCCCTCCCCGGACAGGAGCAGAGACCCAGTACTTC. This sequence encodes CASSPPRTGAETQYF.

Turning to this clone: Other DNA sequences in the same sample also yield this CDR3. This rearrangement joins TRBV30 to TRBJ2-5; perhaps D is TRBD1 or TRBD2 (6 bases each). The CDR3 loop spans 13 amino acids. The V gene's germline CDR1 is GTSNPN and CDR2 SVGIG (reference sequence). V lost 2 bases to trimming and J lost 5 bases, with 12 bases between them. The CDR3 DNA sequence: TGTGCCTGGAGTCCCCGGAGGGGGGAGACCCAGTACTTC. Protein product: CAWSPRRGETQYF.

Concerning this clone itself: The same CDR3 also results from other DNA sequences found in this sample. This chain uses TRBV29-1 with TRBJ2-5; 7 bases fit TRBD2. The CDR3 is made up of 11 amino acids. V shed 4 bases and J 5 bases; nucleotides not matched to a gene: 1. Germline V gives CDR1 SQVTM, CDR2 ANQGSEA. The CDR3 sequence is CSVGEGETQYF. CDR3 DNA: TGCAGCGTTGGGGAGGGGGAGACCCAGTACTTC.

This chain's CDR3 is CASSRHRGDDYEQYF. The CDR3 bases are TGCGCCAGCAGCCGGCACAGGGGGGATGACTACGAGCAGTACTTC. The gene calls are TRBV4-1 and TRBJ2-7; 8 nucleotides line up with TRBD1. V was clipped by 4 bases and J by 3 bases; unmatched bases: 8. Germline V gene data show CDR1 as MGHRA and CDR2 as YSYEKL. CDR3 length: 15 amino acids.

The chain combines TRBV6-5 with TRBJ1-6; the D is unclear. In germline, CDR1 is MNHEY, CDR2 SVGAGI. The CDR3 contains 16 residues. V was pared by 4 bases and J by 1 base, with 11 bases between. This CDR3 is CASSWQRSSYNSPLHF. CDR3 in DNA: TGTGCCAGCAGTTGGCAGAGGAGTTCCTATAATTCACCCCTCCACTTT.

V gene TRBV5-1 combines with J gene TRBJ1-1; D gene ambiguous. Trimming left V 2 bases short and J 5 bases short, with 10 bases between. There are 13 residues in the CDR3. Per germline, CDR1 SGHRS and CDR2 YFSETQ. The CDR3 region has the DNA TGCGCCAGCAGCTTTCTGACGGGGACTGAAGCTTTCTTT. Amino acids: CASSFLTGTEAFF.

About this clone itself: Other DNA sequences in the sample encode the same CDR3. This chain links TRBV5-1 with TRBJ2-5; D might be TRBD1 or TRBD2, each matching 5 bases. Germline V gene sequence: CDR1 SGHRS, CDR2 YFSETQ. Trimming cost V 3 bases and J 2 bases, with 5 bases left between them. The CDR3 is 12 residues long. The CDR3 loop reads CASSWGQETQYF. Here the CDR3 DNA reads TGCGCCAGCAGCTGGGGGCAAGAGACCCAGTACTTC.

The genes are TRBV5-1 and TRBJ2-1; TRBD2 might be the D (6 bases). With 5 bases removed from V and 10 bases from J, the gap between germline ends came to 19 bases. This CDR3 region has 14 residues. The germline V gene has CDR1 SGHRS and CDR2 YFSETQ. The CDR3 loop reads CASRVGTALGEQFF. The CDR3 DNA reads as TGCGCCAGCAGAGTGGGGACTGCCCTCGGGGAGCAGTTCTTC.

The chain uses TRBV25-1 and TRBJ2-1; a possible D gene is TRBD2 (6 bases). V was shortened by 6 bases and J by 3 bases, with 15 bases between the two germline ends. This CDR3 region has 15 residues. Germline CDR1 reads MGHDK; CDR2 reads SYGVNS. CDR3: CASRSPGTHYNEQFF. The DNA for the CDR3 is TGTGCCAGCAGGTCCCCGGGGACTCACTACAATGAGCAGTTCTTC.